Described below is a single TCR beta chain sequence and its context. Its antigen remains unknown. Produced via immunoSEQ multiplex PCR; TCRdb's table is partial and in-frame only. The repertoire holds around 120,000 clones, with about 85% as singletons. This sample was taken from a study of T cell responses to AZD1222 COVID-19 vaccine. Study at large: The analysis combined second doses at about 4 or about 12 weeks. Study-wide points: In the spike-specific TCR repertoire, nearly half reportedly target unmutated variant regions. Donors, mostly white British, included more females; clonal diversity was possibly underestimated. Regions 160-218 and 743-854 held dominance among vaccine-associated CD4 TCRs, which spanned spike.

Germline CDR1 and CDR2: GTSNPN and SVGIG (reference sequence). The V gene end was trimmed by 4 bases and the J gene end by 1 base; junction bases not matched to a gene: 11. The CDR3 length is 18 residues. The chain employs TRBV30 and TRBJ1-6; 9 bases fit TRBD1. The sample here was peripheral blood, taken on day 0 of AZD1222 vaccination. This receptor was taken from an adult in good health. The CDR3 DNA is TGTGCCTGGACTCCCGGACAGGGGATAGGGTCCTATAATTCACCCCTCCACTTT. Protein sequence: CAWTPGQGIGSYNSPLHF.